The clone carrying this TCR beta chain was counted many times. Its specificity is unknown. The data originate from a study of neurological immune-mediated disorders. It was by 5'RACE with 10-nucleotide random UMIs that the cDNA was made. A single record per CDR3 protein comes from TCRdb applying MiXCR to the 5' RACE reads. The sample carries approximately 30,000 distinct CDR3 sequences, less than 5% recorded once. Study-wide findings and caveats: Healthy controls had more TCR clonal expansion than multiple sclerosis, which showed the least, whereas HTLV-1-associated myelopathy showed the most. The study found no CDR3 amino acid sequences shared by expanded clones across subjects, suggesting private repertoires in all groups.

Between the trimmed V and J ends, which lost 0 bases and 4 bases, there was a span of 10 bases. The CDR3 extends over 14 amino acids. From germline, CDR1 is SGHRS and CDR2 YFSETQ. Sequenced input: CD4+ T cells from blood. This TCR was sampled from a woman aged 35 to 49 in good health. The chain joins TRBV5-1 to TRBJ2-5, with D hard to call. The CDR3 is CASSLGPEGETQYF. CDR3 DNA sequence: TGCGCCAGCAGCTTGGGCCCCGAAGGAGAGACCCAGTACTTC.